This T cell receptor beta chain was sequenced in a study of control samples from healthy donors and cancer patients. Generated by immunoSEQ multiplex PCR, the TCRdb table keeps only in-frame clones and is missing some. The table records roughly 130,000 clones, about 91% of them present only once. The germline gives CDR1 LGHDT, CDR2 YNNKEL (reference sequence). V was clipped by 1 base and J by 1 base, with 11 bases between them. The CDR3 length is 16 residues. The sequenced sample consisted of blood. The receptor comes from a man aged 18 to 30 in good health. This chain joins TRBV3-1 (or the pseudogene TRBV3-2) and TRBJ2-4, with TRBD1 as a possible D gene (5 bases). The CDR3 DNA is TGTGCCAGCAGCCAAGCCCGACAGTGGGCCAAAAACATTCAGTACTTC. Protein: CASSQARQWAKNIQYF.